Presented here are 25 T cell receptor beta chains from one specimen sequenced in a study of human T cells and chemical hapten exposure. TCRdb re-derived calls from the RACE reads in MiXCR, one entry per CDR3 protein. The table includes 60,000 to 80,000 distinct CDR3 sequences, about 31% detected once. The time point: patch test 1, 2 weeks after DPC sensitization. The treatment: therapeutic diphenylcyclopropenone sensitization with weekly scalp DPC. The sample consisted of whole blood, taken in connection with sensitization to the hapten diphenylcyclopropenone (DPC). The origin of the receptors is a man aged 35 to 55 with alopecia areata. Some clones in this sample may be carry-over from other donors' samples.

V and J are TRBV7-2 and TRBJ2-3; 11 nucleotides align to TRBD2. The CDR3 sequence is 17 residues long. Germline CDR1 SGHTA, CDR2 FQGNSA. Trimming at V came to 0 bases and at J to 5 bases, leaving 7 bases not matched to a gene. The CDR3 protein is CASSLAHLAGGVDTQYF. The CDR3 DNA sequence: TGTGCCAGCAGCTTAGCGCACCTAGCGGGAGGTGTAGATACGCAGTATTTT.

The rearrangement links TRBV7-9 to TRBJ1-6; no clear D. CDR1 and CDR2 (germline): SEHNR, FQNEAQ (reference sequence). V dropped 1 base and J dropped 7 bases, with 8 bases sitting between them. The CDR3 contains 14 residues. The CDR3 loop reads CASSLEEWNSPLHF. The CDR3, as DNA: TGTGCCAGCAGCTTAGAGGAGTGGAATTCACCCCTCCACTTT.

This sequence joins TRBV7-9 and TRBJ2-3; TRBD1 aligns across 7 bases. The CDR3 runs 16 residues. V shed 5 bases and J 1 base; nucleotides not matched to a gene: 9. Per germline, CDR1 SEHNR and CDR2 FQNEAQ (reference sequence). In DNA, the CDR3 is TGTGCCAGCAGCCTAGATACAGGGGCTGGCACAGATACGCAGTATTTT. Its protein product is CASSLDTGAGTDTQYF.

The V gene is TRBV30, the J gene TRBJ2-1; D is unresolved. There are 11 residues in the CDR3. Germline CDR1 is GTSNPN and CDR2 is SVGIG (reference sequence). V shed 1 base and J shed 8 bases, with 6 bases lying between them. Written as DNA, the CDR3 is TGTGCCTGGAGTGCTGGGGATGAGCAGTTCTTC. Amino acid sequence: CAWSAGDEQFF.

This chain uses TRBV6-2 or TRBV6-3 with TRBJ1-6, with 8 bases fitting TRBD1. Germline V gene data show CDR1 as MNHEY and CDR2 as SVGEGT. The CDR3 covers 13 residues. V lost 10 bases to trimming and J lost 8 bases; unmatched junction nucleotides: 7. The CDR3 DNA sequence: TGTGCCACCGTGGACAGGGAGGATTCACCCCTCCACTTT. Its translation: CATVDREDSPLHF.

The V call is TRBV7-2, the J call TRBJ2-1; D unresolved. Trimming stripped 4 bases from V and 3 bases from J, with 1 base between. Per germline, CDR1 SGHTA and CDR2 FQGNSA. The CDR3 loop spans 11 amino acids. CDR3 bases: TGTGCCAGCAGCTACTACAATGAGCAGTTCTTC. The encoded protein is CASSYYNEQFF.

This clonotype was counted a few times. The rearrangement joins TRBV20-1 to TRBJ2-7; TRBD1 matches at 9 bases. The CDR3 sequence is 15 residues long. Germline V gene lookup returns CDR1 DFQATT and CDR2 SNEGSKA (reference sequence). The junction had 16 bases not matched to a gene; V was cut back by 6 bases and J by 7 bases. Here the CDR3 DNA reads TGCAGTGCGGAGGACAGGGGACGCCCAAAGAGGGAGCAGTACTTC. Translated, it gives CSAEDRGRPKREQYF.

The sample holds a few counts of this clonotype. The J gene is TRBJ2-3, the V gene TRBV29-1; 11 bases are shared with TRBD2. Per germline, CDR1 SQVTM and CDR2 ANQGSEA. This CDR3 is built from 15 residues. Trimming at V came to 3 bases and at J to 2 bases, leaving 4 bases not matched to a gene. CDR3 sequence (DNA): TGCAGCGTTGACGGGACTAGCGGACACACAGATACGCAGTATTTT. It specifies CSVDGTSGHTDTQYF.

The genes are TRBV27 and TRBJ2-7, with TRBD1 as a possible D gene (5 bases). The germline V gene has CDR1 MNHEY and CDR2 SMNVEV (reference sequence). Between the trimmed V and J ends, which lost 6 bases and 4 bases, there was a span of 13 bases. This CDR3 has 13 residues. CDR3 in amino acids: CASRARVGYEQYF. CDR3 DNA sequence: TGTGCCAGCAGAGCCAGGGTTGGGTACGAGCAGTACTTC.

For this clonotype: One end of the junction fails to match germline, which may point to a read error. The chain combines TRBV7-2 with TRBJ1-6; 10 bases fit TRBD1. Germline V gives CDR1 SGHTA, CDR2 FQGNSA. The CDR3 is made up of 14 amino acids. The CDR3 is CASSWDRGSSPLHF. The CDR3 DNA reads as TGTGCCAGCAGCTGGGACAGGGGAAGTTCACCCCTCCATTTT.

The count of this clonotype is one. The chain couples TRBV7-9 to TRBJ2-7; D ambiguous. The CDR3 length is 12 residues. The germline V gene encodes CDR1 SEHNR and CDR2 FQNEAQ (reference sequence). V was clipped by 5 bases and J by 6 bases, with 11 bases between them. The CDR3 reads CASSPLSFEQYF. Here the CDR3 DNA reads TGTGCCAGCAGCCCGCTGAGCTTCGAGCAGTACTTC.

This clonotype was recorded once. This chain connects TRBV28 to TRBJ2-2; 12 bases map to TRBD1. Germline V gene sequence: CDR1 MDHEN, CDR2 SYDVKM. The CDR3 has 15 amino acids. The ends lost 2 bases at V and 9 bases at J; junction bases unmatched: 4. The CDR3: CASSLGGQGARELFF. Here the CDR3 DNA reads TGTGCCAGCAGTTTAGGGGGACAGGGGGCCCGGGAGCTGTTTTTT.

This clonotype was detected only a few times. The V call is TRBV28, the J call TRBJ2-5; 8 nucleotides match TRBD1. V lost 7 bases, J lost 3 bases, and 13 bases stayed unmatched. Germline CDR1 MDHEN, CDR2 SYDVKM. The CDR3 totals 16 residues. The CDR3 spells CASTSPARTGKETQYF. The CDR3 region has the DNA TGTGCCAGCACTAGCCCGGCCCGGACAGGGAAAGAGACCCAGTACTTC. Using reference TRBV28 and TRBJ2-5 for the parts outside the CDR3, the full variable domain is DVKVTQSSRYLVKRTGEKVFLECVQDMDHENMFWYRQDPGLGLRLIYFSYDVKMKEKGDIPEGYSVSREKKERFSLILESASTNQTSMYLCASTSPARTGKETQYFGPGTRLLVL.

The J gene is TRBJ1-2, the V gene TRBV24-1; D is perhaps TRBD1 (6 bases). CDR1 is KGHDR, CDR2 SFDVKD, per germline. The CDR3 totals 13 residues. The V end was cut by 1 base, the J end by 8 bases, with 10 bases between. The CDR3 sequence is CATSDLSTGGYTF. CDR3 bases: TGTGCCACCAGTGATTTATCCACAGGGGGCTACACCTTC.

The chain carries TRBV7-9 and TRBJ1-4; weak D call: TRBD1 (5 bases). The germline gives CDR1 SEHNR, CDR2 FQNEAQ (reference sequence). This CDR3 spans 13 amino acids. Trimming took off 5 bases at V and 4 bases at J, with 8 bases between the two ends. CDR3 in amino acids: CASSGDLNEKLFF. CDR3 DNA: TGTGCCAGCAGCGGGGACCTTAATGAAAAACTGTTTTTT.

This clonotype appeared a single time. The V and J genes are TRBV5-1 and TRBJ2-7; 7 nucleotides match TRBD1. V shed 1 base and J 0 bases; nucleotides not matched to a gene: 4. Per the germline V gene, CDR1 is SGHRS and CDR2 is YFSETQ. The CDR3 runs to 15 residues. CDR3 DNA: TGCGCCAGCAGCTTGCAGGGGGACGGCTCCTACGAGCAGTACTTC. Translation: CASSLQGDGSYEQYF.

J is TRBJ1-4 and V is TRBV28; TRBD1 matches 8 bases. Germline V gene sequence: CDR1 MDHEN, CDR2 SYDVKM. The V and J ends lost 4 bases and 8 bases, in that order; junction bases with no gene match: 15. The CDR3 totals 17 residues. The CDR3 reads CASSSYRGKKIEEKLFF. CDR3 in DNA: TGTGCCAGCAGTTCATACAGGGGGAAGAAAATCGAGGAAAAACTGTTTTTT.

CDR3 nucleotide sequence: TGTGCCAGCAGCCAAGGACGGGCTGGAAACACCATATATTTT. Protein product: CASSQGRAGNTIYF. The chain is built from TRBV3-1 and TRBJ1-3; unclear D gene. Trimming took off 1 base at V and 2 bases at J, with 6 bases between the two ends. CDR1 LGHDT and CDR2 YNNKEL come from the germline V gene (reference sequence). The CDR3 covers 14 residues.

The V and J genes are TRBV28 and TRBJ1-1; D gene ambiguous. The CDR3 loop spans 14 amino acids. V was pared by 3 bases and J by 1 base, with 9 bases between. Germline CDR1 MDHEN, CDR2 SYDVKM. The CDR3 loop reads CASSLRQQNTEAFF. CDR3 bases: TGTGCCAGCAGTTTGCGACAACAGAACACTGAAGCTTTCTTT. The complete variable domain, with remaining parts taken from reference TRBV28 and TRBJ1-1, reads DVKVTQSSRYLVKRTGEKVFLECVQDMDHENMFWYRQDPGLGLRLIYFSYDVKMKEKGDIPEGYSVSREKKERFSLILESASTNQTSMYLCASSLRQQNTEAFFGQGTRLTVV.

V usage is TRBV20-1 and J usage is TRBJ2-5, with D possibly being TRBD1 (6 bases). The CDR3 is 13 amino acids. Germline CDR1 reads DFQATT; CDR2 reads SNEGSKA (reference sequence). Trimming shortened V by 5 bases and J by 0 bases, and 10 bases separated the two germline ends. The CDR3 region has the DNA TGCAGTGCTTATCGGGACAACCAAGAGACCCAGTACTTC. Amino acids: CSAYRDNQETQYF.

The chain is built from TRBV12-3 or TRBV12-4 and TRBJ1-5; 8 nucleotides match TRBD1. This CDR3 has 15 amino acids. With 6 bases clipped from V and 0 bases from J, the junction kept 4 bases outside the gene matches. The CDR3: CASSPDRGSNQPQHF. DNA of the CDR3: TGTGCCAGCAGCCCCGACAGGGGTAGCAATCAGCCCCAGCATTTT.

The V and J genes are TRBV6-2 or TRBV6-3 and TRBJ2-2; D is possibly TRBD1 (5 bases). The CDR3 sequence is 16 residues long. From germline, CDR1 is MNHEY and CDR2 SVGEGT. V dropped 5 bases and J dropped 0 bases, with 13 bases sitting between them. The CDR3 DNA sequence: TGTGCCAGCAGTCCCCTCGGCAGGGCGAACACCGGGGAGCTGTTTTTT. It specifies CASSPLGRANTGELFF.

This chain links TRBV20-1 with TRBJ2-7; 8 bases align to TRBD2. V shed 4 bases and J 2 bases; nucleotides not matched to a gene: 10. The CDR3 has 15 amino acids. Germline CDR1 is DFQATT and CDR2 is SNEGSKA (reference sequence). CDR3: CSAKVLSGIPYEQYF. The CDR3 region has the DNA TGCAGTGCTAAGGTCCTTAGCGGGATCCCCTACGAGCAGTACTTC.

This clonotype was seen ten or more times. The chain carries TRBV20-1 and TRBJ2-7; TRBD1 matches 7 bases. CDR1 and CDR2 from the germline V gene are DFQATT and SNEGSKA (reference sequence). The V gene end was trimmed by 2 bases and the J gene end by 1 base; junction bases not matched to a gene: 8. The CDR3 is 15 amino acids. The CDR3 loop reads CSARPDDRASYEQYF. The CDR3 region has the DNA TGCAGTGCTAGACCTGACGACAGGGCTTCCTACGAGCAGTACTTC.

The chain joins TRBV18 to TRBJ2-3; 7 nucleotides align to TRBD1. V shed 4 bases, J shed 7 bases, and the junction held 5 bases outside the gene matches. The CDR3 length is 13 residues. Germline V gives CDR1 KGHSH, CDR2 LQKENI. The CDR3 here is CASSLDRENTQYF. The CDR3 region has the DNA TGTGCCAGCTCACTCGACAGGGAAAATACGCAGTATTTT.